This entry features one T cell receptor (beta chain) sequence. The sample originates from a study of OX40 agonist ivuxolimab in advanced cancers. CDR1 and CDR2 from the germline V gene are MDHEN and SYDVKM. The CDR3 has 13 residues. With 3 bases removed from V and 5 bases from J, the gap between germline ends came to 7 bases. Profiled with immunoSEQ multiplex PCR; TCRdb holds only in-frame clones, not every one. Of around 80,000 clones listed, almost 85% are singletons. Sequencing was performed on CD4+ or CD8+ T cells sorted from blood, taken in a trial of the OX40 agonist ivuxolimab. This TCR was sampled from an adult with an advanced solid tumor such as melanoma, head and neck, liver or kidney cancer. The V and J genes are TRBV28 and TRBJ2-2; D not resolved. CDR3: CASSLSYTGELFF. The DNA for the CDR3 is TGTGCCAGCAGTTTGTCATATACCGGGGAGCTGTTTTTT. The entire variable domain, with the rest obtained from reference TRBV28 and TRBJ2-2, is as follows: DVKVTQSSRYLVKRTGEKVFLECVQDMDHENMFWYRQDPGLGLRLIYFSYDVKMKEKGDIPEGYSVSREKKERFSLILESASTNQTSMYLCASSLSYTGELFFGEGSRLTVL.